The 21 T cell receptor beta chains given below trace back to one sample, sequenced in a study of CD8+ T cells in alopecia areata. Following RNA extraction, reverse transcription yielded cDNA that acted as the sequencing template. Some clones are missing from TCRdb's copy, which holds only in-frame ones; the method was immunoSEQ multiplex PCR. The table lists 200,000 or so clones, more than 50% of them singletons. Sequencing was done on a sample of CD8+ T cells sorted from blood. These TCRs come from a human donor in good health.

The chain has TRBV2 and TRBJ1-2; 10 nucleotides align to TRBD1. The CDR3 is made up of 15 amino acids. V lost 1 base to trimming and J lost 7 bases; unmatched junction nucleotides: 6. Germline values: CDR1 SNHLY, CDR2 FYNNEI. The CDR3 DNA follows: TGTGCCAGCAGTGAAGGTGGGACAGGGGTAATTGGCTACACCTTC. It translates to CASSEGGTGVIGYTF.

The CDR3 protein is CAWRGGNGYTF. DNA for the CDR3: TGTGCCTGGAGAGGAGGGAATGGCTACACCTTC. The chain joins TRBV30 to TRBJ1-2; D ambiguous. This CDR3 spans 11 amino acids. The germline V gene has CDR1 GTSNPN and CDR2 SVGIG (reference sequence). Trimming left V 3 bases short and J 6 bases short, with 8 bases between. The full variable domain, in which reference TRBV30 and TRBJ1-2 provide the parts outside the CDR3, is SQTIHQWPATLVQPVGSPLSLECTVEGTSNPNLYWYRQAAGRGLQLLFYSVGIGQISSEVPQNLSASRPQDRQFILSSKKLLLSDSGFYLCAWRGGNGYTFGSGTRLTVV.

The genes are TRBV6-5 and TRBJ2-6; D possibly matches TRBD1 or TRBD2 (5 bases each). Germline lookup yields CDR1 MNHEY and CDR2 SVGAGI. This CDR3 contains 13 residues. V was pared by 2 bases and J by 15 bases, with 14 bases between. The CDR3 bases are TGTGCCAGCAGTTACGGGACCGGGACCGACCTGACTTTC. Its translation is CASSYGTGTDLTF.

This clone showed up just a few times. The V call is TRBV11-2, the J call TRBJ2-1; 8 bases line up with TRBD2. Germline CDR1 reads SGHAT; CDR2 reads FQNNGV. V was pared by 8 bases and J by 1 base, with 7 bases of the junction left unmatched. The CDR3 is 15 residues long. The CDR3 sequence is CASLLRGESYNEQFF. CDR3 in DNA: TGTGCCAGCCTCCTGCGGGGGGAATCCTACAATGAGCAGTTCTTC.

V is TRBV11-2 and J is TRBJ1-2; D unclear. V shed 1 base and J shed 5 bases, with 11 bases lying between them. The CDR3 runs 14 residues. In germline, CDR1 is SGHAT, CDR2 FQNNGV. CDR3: CASSLVGNKYGYTF. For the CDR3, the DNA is TGTGCCAGCAGCTTAGTGGGAAACAAGTATGGCTACACCTTC.

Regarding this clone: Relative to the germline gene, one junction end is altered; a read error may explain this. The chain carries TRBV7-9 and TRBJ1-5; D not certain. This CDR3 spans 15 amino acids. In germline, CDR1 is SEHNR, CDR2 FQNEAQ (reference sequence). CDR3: CASSLTAGGNQHQHF. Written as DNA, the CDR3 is TGTGCCAGCAGCTTAACAGCGGGCGGGAATCAGCACCAGCATTTT.

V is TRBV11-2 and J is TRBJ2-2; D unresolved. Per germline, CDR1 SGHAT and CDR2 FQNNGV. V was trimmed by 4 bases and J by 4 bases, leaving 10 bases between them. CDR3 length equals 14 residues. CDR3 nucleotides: TGTGCCAGCAGCTCGACCTGGGGCACCGGGGAGCTGTTTTTT. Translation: CASSSTWGTGELFF.

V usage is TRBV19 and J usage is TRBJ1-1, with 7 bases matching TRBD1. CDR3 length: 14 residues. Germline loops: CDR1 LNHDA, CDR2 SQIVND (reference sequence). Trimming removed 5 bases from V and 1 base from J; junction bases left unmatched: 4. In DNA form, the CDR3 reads TGTGCCAGTAGTTCTTGGACAGGGAACACTGAAGCTTTCTTT. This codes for CASSSWTGNTEAFF. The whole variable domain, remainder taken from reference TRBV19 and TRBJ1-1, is DGGITQSPKYLFRKEGQNVTLSCEQNLNHDAMYWYRQDPGQGLRLIYYSQIVNDFQKGDIAEGYSVSREKKESFPLTVTSAQKNPTAFYLCASSSWTGNTEAFFGQGTRLTVV.

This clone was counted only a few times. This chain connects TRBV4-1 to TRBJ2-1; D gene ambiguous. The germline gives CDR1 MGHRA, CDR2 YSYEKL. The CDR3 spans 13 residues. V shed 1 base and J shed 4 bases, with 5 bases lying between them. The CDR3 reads CASSQAGYNEQFF. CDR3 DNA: TGCGCCAGCAGCCAAGCCGGGTACAATGAGCAGTTCTTC.

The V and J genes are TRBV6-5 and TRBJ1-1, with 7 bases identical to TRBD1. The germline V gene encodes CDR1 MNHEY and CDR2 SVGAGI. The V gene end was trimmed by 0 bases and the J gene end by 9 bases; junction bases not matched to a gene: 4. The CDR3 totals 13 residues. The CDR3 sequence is CASSYSVDRKAFF. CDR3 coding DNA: TGTGCCAGCAGTTACTCGGTGGACAGGAAAGCTTTCTTT.

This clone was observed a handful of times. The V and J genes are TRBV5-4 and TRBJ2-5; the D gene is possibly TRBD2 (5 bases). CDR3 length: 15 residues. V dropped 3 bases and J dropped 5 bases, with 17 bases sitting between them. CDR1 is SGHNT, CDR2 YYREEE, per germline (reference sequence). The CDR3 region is CASSSETGSEETQYF. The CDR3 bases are TGTGCCAGCAGCTCGGAGACCGGTAGCGAGGAGACCCAGTACTTC.

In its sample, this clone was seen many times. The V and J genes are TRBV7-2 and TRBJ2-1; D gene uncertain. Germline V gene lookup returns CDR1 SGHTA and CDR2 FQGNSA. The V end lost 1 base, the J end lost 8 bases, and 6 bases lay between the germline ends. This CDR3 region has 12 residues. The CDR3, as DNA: TGTGCCAGCAGCTTAGAGAGGCATGAGCAGTTCTTC. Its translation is CASSLERHEQFF.

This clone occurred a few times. CDR3 nucleotide sequence: TGTGCCAGCAGTTCGTCAGGGCCTTCGGGAAACACTGAAGCTTTCTTT. It is translated as CASSSSGPSGNTEAFF. The rearrangement links TRBV6-5 to TRBJ1-1; possibly TRBD1 for D (5 bases). CDR1 is MNHEY and CDR2 is SVGAGI in the germline V gene. The CDR3 is made up of 16 amino acids. Trimming took 4 bases from V and 2 from J, leaving 17 bases between them.

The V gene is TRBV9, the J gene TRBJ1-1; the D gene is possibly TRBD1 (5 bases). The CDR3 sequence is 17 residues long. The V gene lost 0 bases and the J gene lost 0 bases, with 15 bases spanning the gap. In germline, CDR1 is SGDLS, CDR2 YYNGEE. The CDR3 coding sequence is TGTGCCAGCAGCGTAGGATCTGGGGGAGCCTTGAACACTGAAGCTTTCTTT. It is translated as CASSVGSGGALNTEAFF.

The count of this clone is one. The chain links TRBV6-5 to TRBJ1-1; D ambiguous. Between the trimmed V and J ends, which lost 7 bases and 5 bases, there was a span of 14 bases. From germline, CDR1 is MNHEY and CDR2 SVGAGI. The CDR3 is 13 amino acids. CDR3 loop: CASNPRGPTEAFF. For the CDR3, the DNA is TGTGCCAGCAACCCCCGAGGTCCGACTGAAGCTTTCTTT.

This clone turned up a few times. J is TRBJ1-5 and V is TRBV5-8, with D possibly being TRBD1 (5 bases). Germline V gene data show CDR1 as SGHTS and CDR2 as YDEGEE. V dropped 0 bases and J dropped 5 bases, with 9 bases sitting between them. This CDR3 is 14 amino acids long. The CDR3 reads CASSLGGTHQPQHF. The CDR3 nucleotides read TGTGCCAGCAGCTTGGGAGGGACGCATCAGCCCCAGCATTTT.

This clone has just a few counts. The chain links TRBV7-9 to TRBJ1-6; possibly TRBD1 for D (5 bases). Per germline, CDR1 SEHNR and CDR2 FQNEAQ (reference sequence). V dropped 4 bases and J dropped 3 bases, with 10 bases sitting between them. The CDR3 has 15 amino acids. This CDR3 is CASSSDSYYNSPLHF. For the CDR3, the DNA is TGTGCCAGCAGCTCCGACAGTTACTATAATTCACCCCTCCACTTT.

The CDR3 here is CASSLFPGPSYYGYTF. CDR3 in DNA: TGTGCCAGCAGCTTGTTTCCGGGGCCGTCCTACTATGGCTACACCTTC. The chain has TRBV7-6 and TRBJ1-2; D is perhaps TRBD1 (5 bases). Germline V gene sequence: CDR1 SGHVS, CDR2 FNYEAQ. V shed 3 bases and J shed 3 bases, with 17 bases lying between them. This CDR3 has 16 amino acids.

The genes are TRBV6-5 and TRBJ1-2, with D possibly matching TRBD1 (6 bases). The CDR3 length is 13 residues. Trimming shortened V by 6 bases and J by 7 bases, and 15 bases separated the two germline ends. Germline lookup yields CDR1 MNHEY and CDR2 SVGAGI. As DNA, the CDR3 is TGTGCCAGCAGCCCCCAACAGGGTGGTGGCTACACCTTC. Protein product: CASSPQQGGGYTF.

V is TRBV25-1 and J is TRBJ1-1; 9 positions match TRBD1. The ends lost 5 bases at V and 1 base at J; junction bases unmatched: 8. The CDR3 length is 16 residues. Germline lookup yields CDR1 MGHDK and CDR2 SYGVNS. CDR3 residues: CASSLNTGGPNTEAFF. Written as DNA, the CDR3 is TGTGCCAGCAGTCTTAATACAGGGGGCCCGAACACTGAAGCTTTCTTT. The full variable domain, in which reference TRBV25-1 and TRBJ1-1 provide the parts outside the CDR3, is EADIYQTPRYLVIGTGKKITLECSQTMGHDKMYWYQQDPGMELHLIHYSYGVNSTEKGDLSSESTVSRIRTEHFPLTLESARPSHTSQYLCASSLNTGGPNTEAFFGQGTRLTVV.

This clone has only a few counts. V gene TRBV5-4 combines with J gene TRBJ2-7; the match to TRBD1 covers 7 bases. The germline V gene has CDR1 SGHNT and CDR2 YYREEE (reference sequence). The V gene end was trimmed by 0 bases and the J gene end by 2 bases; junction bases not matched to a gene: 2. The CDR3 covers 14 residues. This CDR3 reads CASSLGQGAYEQYF. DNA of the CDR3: TGTGCCAGCAGCTTGGGGCAGGGGGCCTACGAGCAGTACTTC. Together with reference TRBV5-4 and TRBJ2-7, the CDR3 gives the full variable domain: ETGVTQSPTHLIKTRGQQVTLRCSSQSGHNTVSWYQQALGQGPQFIFQYYREEENGRGNFPPRFSGLQFPNYSSELNVNALELDDSALYLCASSLGQGAYEQYFGPGTRLTVT.